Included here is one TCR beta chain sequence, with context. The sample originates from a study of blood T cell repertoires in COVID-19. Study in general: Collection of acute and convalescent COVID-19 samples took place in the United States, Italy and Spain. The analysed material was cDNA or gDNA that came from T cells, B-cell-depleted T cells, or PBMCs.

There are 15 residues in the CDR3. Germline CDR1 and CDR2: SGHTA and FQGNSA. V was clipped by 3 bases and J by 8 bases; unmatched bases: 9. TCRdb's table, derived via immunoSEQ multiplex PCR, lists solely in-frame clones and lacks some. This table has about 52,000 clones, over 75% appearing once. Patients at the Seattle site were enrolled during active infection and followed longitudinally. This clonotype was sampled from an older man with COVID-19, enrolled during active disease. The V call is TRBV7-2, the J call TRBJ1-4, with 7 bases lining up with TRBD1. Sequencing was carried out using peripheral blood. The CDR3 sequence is CASSFRQGGTEKLFF. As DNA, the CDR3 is TGTGCCAGCAGCTTCCGACAGGGAGGTACGGAAAAACTGTTTTTT.